These 13 T cell receptor beta chains were sequenced from one sample in a study of response to subunit inactivated influenza vaccine. TCRdb analysed the RT-PCR reads with MiXCR anew, one entry per CDR3 protein. The sample shows around 500,000 distinct CDR3 sequences, 10% to 11% of them seen only once. Sample: PBMCs from blood, taken about 40 days after vaccination. These TCRs come from a man in his forties or fifties who received an inactivated influenza vaccine.

The CDR3 sequence: CASSPGGAVEQYF. The CDR3 nucleotides are TGTGCCAGCAGTCCGGGAGGAGCGGTCGAGCAGTACTTC. V is TRBV12-3 or TRBV12-4 and J is TRBJ2-7; 7 bases agree with TRBD2. CDR3 length: 13 amino acids. Trimming removed 5 bases from V and 6 bases from J; junction bases left unmatched: 7.

This clonotype was picked up many times. V is TRBV7-2 and J is TRBJ2-7; D is perhaps TRBD2 (6 bases). CDR3 size: 15 residues. Per germline, CDR1 SGHTA and CDR2 FQGNSA. Trimming shortened V by 5 bases and J by 0 bases, and 14 bases separated the two germline ends. CDR3 residues: CASSASAGSSYEQYF. In nucleotides, the CDR3 is TGTGCCAGCAGCGCTTCTGCGGGGTCCTCCTACGAGCAGTACTTC.

The rearrangement links TRBV15 to TRBJ2-3; TRBD1 is a possible D gene (5 bases). CDR1 and CDR2 (germline): LNHNV, YYDKDF (reference sequence). This CDR3 has 16 amino acids. The V end lost 5 bases, the J end lost 6 bases, and 21 bases lay between the germline ends. This CDR3 is CATSPSAGYERDTQYF. The CDR3 DNA sequence: TGTGCCACCAGCCCATCTGCAGGGTACGAACGGGATACGCAGTATTTT.

V usage is TRBV29-1 and J usage is TRBJ2-5; the match to TRBD1 covers 9 bases. Germline-derived CDR1 and CDR2 are SQVTM and ANQGSEA. With V trimmed by 4 bases and J by 5 bases, 5 bases remained unmatched. This CDR3 is built from 13 residues. The CDR3 DNA is TGCAGCGTTGGGGACAGGGCCGGCGAGACCCAGTACTTC. This translates into CSVGDRAGETQYF.

The gene calls are TRBV6-2 or TRBV6-3 and TRBJ1-5; 7 bases line up with TRBD1. Germline trimming cut 7 bases from V and 5 bases from J; bases unmatched to any gene: 5. The CDR3 has 13 amino acids. The germline V gene has CDR1 MNHEY and CDR2 SVGEGT. Here the CDR3 DNA reads TGTGCCAGCACCGATACAGGGGATCAGCCCCAGCATTTT. It codes for CASTDTGDQPQHF.

This chain connects TRBV12-3 or TRBV12-4 to TRBJ2-1, with 8 positions matching TRBD1. Trimming removed 6 bases from V and 2 bases from J; junction bases left unmatched: 3. The length of the CDR3 is 14 residues. The CDR3: CASRGTGTYNEQFF. In nucleotides, the CDR3 is TGTGCCAGCAGGGGGACAGGAACCTACAATGAGCAGTTCTTC.

This clonotype showed up just a few times. The V gene is TRBV9, the J gene TRBJ1-2; D gene unclear. CDR1 SGDLS and CDR2 YYNGEE come from the germline V gene. The germline V and J ends were trimmed by 3 bases and 8 bases, with 14 bases remaining between them. CDR3 size: 13 residues. The CDR3 bases are TGTGCCAGCAGCGGACGAGTACACGGCGGCTACACCTTC. Residues: CASSGRVHGGYTF.

This clonotype was seen ten or more times. The V gene is TRBV19, the J gene TRBJ2-3, with TRBD1 identical over 8 bases. Germline loops: CDR1 LNHDA, CDR2 SQIVND (reference sequence). The length of the CDR3 is 16 residues. V was clipped by 4 bases and J by 7 bases; unmatched bases: 13. The CDR3 loop is CASSNIGTGRLNTQYF. Written as DNA, the CDR3 is TGTGCCAGTAGTAACATCGGGACAGGTCGTCTCAATACGCAGTATTTT.

This clonotype showed up many times. The J gene is TRBJ2-1, the V gene TRBV7-9; D remains unclear. The V gene's germline CDR1 is SEHNR and CDR2 FQNEAQ (reference sequence). V dropped 1 base and J dropped 7 bases, with 8 bases sitting between them. The CDR3 sequence is 13 residues long. The CDR3: CASSLDLDNEQFF. The CDR3 region has the DNA TGTGCCAGCAGCTTAGATCTGGATAATGAGCAGTTCTTC.

The rearrangement links TRBV7-3 to TRBJ2-6, with a possible D match to TRBD1 (6 bases). The length of the CDR3 is 15 residues. The V gene lost 5 bases and the J gene lost 2 bases, with 10 bases spanning the gap. CDR1 SGHTA and CDR2 FQGTGA come from the germline V gene. The CDR3 DNA is TGTGCCAGCAGCCCTGGACAGACTGGGGCCAACGTCCTGACTTTC. Translating it yields CASSPGQTGANVLTF.

This clonotype was counted ten times or more. The gene calls are TRBV12-3 or TRBV12-4 and TRBJ2-2, with 10 bases aligning to TRBD2. The CDR3 has 15 amino acids. Germline trimming cut 3 bases from V and 5 bases from J; bases unmatched to any gene: 3. The CDR3 is CASSFEAGGTGELFF. CDR3 DNA: TGTGCCAGCAGTTTTGAAGCGGGAGGGACCGGGGAGCTGTTTTTT.

This clonotype was counted a few times. The gene calls are TRBV10-3 and TRBJ2-1, with TRBD1 identical over 8 bases. Germline CDR1 ENHRY, CDR2 SYGVKD. There are 14 residues in the CDR3. Unmatched junction bases numbered 3, after V lost 3 bases and J lost 5 bases. DNA for the CDR3: TGTGCCATCAGTGAAGGGACAGGTAACAATGAGCAGTTCTTC. It is translated as CAISEGTGNNEQFF.

This rearrangement joins TRBV20-1 to TRBJ2-5; TRBD1 might be the D (7 bases). The CDR3 contains 15 residues. The germline V gene has CDR1 DFQATT and CDR2 SNEGSKA (reference sequence). The V end lost 6 bases, the J end lost 5 bases, and 22 bases lay between the germline ends. CDR3 nucleotide sequence: TGCAGTGCCCGAGCGATGACAGGGAGGACGGAGACCCAGTACTTC. Encoded protein: CSARAMTGRTETQYF.